A selection of T cell receptor beta chains follows, all from one sample in a study of T cells of healthy individuals. TCRdb independently ran MiXCR on the 5' RACE reads; one entry per CDR3 protein. The sample shows 95,000 to 100,000 distinct CDR3 sequences, approximately 16% of them seen only once. These receptors were obtained from a human donor in good health. CDR3s include the opening cysteine and the closing phenylalanine or tryptophan.

v_gene: TRBV20-1
CDR3aa: CSARSLAGGPGQETQYF

v_gene: TRBV20-1
CDR3aa: CSATPTGARTDTQYF

v_gene: TRBV4-1
CDR3aa: CASSQVGGGQPQHF

v_gene: TRBV5-1
CDR3aa: CASSATDRGPSGEQFF

v_gene: TRBV7-9
CDR3aa: CASSFGRDQPQHF

v_gene: TRBV29-1
CDR3aa: CSVEATNTQYF

v_gene: TRBV28
CDR3aa: CASSFRGTRQPQHF

v_gene: TRBV9
CDR3aa: CASSPRTNTGELFF

v_gene: TRBV19
CDR3aa: CASSLDSRMYF

v_gene: TRBV20-1
CDR3aa: CSGRDLGNQPQHF